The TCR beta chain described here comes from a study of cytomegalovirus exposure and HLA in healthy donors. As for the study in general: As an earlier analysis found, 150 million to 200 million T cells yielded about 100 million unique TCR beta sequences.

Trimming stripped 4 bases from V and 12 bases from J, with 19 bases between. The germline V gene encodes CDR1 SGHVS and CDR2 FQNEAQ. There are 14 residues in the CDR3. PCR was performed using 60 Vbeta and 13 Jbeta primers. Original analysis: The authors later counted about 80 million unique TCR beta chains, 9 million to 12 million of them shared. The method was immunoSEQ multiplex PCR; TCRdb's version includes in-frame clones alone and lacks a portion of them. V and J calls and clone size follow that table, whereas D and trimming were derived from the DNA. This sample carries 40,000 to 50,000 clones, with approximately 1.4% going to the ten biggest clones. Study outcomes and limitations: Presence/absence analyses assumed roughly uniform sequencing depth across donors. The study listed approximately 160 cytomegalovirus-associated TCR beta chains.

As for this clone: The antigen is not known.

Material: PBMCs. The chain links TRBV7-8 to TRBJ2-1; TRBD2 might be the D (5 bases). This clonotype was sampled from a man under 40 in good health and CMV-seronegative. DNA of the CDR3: TGTGCCAGCAGCTCAGGACCCCATAGCGCAGGGCAGTTCTTC. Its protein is CASSSGPHSAGQFF.